This T cell receptor (beta chain) was identified in a study of beta chain features in type 1 diabetes. Researchers reported sorting CD4+ naive, central memory, regulatory and stem cell-like memory cells via CD45RO/CCR7/CD25/CD127/CD95/CD27. Note on this clone: The antigen remains unidentified.

Sequenced material consisted of expressed TCRB transcripts (all of the isolated RNA was reverse transcribed). Libraries were prepared by immunoSEQ multiplex PCR; TCRdb keeps only in-frame clonotypes and omits some of them. The top ten hold roughly 0.06% of the sample, which has 450,000 to 600,000 clones, approximately 30% seen once. Study-level results: People with Type 1 diabetes carried modestly yet significantly shorter TCRB CDR3s in all four CD4+ subsets. Junctions at VDJ sites from type 1 diabetes patients had fewer insertions and more deletions. Naive, central memory and regulatory TCRB repertoires appeared more similar among patients than healthy donors.

The sample comprised naive CD4+ T cells from blood. The origin of this receptor is a man aged 18 to 29 in good health.

The CDR3 region is CASRKGHRADGYTF. CDR3 DNA sequence: TGTGCCAGCCGGAAAGGCCATCGAGCAGATGGCTACACCTTC. The rearrangement uses TRBV2 and TRBJ1-2; no clear D. Germline-derived CDR1 and CDR2 are SNHLY and FYNNEI. The CDR3 runs to 14 residues. Trimming left V 8 bases short and J 6 bases short, with 19 bases between. The entire variable domain, with the rest obtained from reference TRBV2 and TRBJ1-2, is as follows: EPEVTQTPSHQVTQMGQEVILRCVPISNHLYFYWYRQILGQKVEFLVSFYNNEISEKSEIFDDQFSVERPDGSNFTLKIRSTKLEDSAMYFCASRKGHRADGYTFGSGTRLTVV.